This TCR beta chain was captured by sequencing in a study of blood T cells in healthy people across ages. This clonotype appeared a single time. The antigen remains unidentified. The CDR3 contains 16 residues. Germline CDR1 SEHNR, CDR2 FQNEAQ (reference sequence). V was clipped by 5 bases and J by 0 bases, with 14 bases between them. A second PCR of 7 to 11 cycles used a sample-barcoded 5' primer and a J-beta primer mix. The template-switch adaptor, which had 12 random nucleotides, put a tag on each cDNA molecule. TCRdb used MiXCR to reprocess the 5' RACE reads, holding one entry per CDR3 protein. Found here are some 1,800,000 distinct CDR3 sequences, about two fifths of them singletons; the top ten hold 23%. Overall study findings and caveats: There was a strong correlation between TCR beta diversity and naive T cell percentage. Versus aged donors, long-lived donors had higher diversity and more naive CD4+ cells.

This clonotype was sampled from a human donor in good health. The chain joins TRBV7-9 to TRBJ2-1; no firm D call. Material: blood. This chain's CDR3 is CASSPKMASSYNEQFF. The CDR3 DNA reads TGTGCCAGCAGCCCCAAGATGGCGAGCTCCTACAATGAGCAGTTCTTC.